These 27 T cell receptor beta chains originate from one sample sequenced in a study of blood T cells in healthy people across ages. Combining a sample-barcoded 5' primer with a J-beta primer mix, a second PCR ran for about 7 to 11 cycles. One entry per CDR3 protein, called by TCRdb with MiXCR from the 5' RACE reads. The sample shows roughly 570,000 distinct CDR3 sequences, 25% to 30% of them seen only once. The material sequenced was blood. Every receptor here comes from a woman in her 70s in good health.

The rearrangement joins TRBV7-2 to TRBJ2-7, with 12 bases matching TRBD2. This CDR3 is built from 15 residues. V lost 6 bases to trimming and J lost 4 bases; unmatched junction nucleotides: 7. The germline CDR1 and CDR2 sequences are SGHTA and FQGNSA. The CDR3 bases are TGTGCCAGCAGGCCGAGACTAGCGGGGGAGTACGAGCAGTACTTC. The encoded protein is CASRPRLAGEYEQYF.

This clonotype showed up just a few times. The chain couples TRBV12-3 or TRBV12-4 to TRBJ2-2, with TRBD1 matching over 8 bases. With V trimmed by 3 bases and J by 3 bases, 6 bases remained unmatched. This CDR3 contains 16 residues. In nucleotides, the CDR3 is TGTGCCAGCAGTTTTTCCAGGGGGCAGGACACCGGGGAGCTGTTTTTT. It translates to CASSFSRGQDTGELFF.

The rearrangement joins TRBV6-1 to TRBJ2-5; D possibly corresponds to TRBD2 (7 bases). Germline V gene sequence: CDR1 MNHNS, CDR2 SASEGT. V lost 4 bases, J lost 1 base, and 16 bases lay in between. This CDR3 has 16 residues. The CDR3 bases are TGTGCCAGCAGTGGGAAATCGGGGGGCCTCCAAGAGACCCAGTACTTC. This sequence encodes CASSGKSGGLQETQYF.

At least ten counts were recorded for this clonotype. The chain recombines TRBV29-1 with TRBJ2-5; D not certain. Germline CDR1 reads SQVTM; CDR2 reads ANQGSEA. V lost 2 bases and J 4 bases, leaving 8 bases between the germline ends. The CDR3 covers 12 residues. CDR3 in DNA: TGCAGCGTTGAAAGGGTTGGAGAGACCCAGTACTTC. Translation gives CSVERVGETQYF.

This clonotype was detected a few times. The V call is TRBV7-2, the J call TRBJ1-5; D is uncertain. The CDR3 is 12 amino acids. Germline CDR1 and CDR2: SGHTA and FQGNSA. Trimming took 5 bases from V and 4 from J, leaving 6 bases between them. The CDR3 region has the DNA TGTGCCAGCAGCGGTTTTAATCAGCCCCAGCATTTT. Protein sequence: CASSGFNQPQHF.

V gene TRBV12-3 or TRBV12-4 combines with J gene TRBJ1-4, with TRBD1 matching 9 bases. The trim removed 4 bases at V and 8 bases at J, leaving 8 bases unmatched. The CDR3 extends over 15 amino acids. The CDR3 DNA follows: TGTGCCAGCAGTTCGACAGGGGGACCCAGAGAAAAACTGTTTTTT. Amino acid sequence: CASSSTGGPREKLFF.

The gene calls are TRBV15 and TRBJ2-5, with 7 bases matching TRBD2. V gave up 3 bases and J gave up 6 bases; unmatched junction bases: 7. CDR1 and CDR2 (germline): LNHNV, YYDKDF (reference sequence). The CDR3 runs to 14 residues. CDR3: CATSRVGGLKTQYF. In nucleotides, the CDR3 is TGTGCCACCAGCAGGGTCGGGGGGTTGAAGACCCAGTACTTC. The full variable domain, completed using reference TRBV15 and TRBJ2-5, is DAMVIQNPRYQVTQFGKPVTLSCSQTLNHNVMYWYQQKSSQAPKLLFHYYDKDFNNEADTPDNFQSRRPNTSFCFLDIRSPGLGDTAMYLCATSRVGGLKTQYFGPGTRLLVL.

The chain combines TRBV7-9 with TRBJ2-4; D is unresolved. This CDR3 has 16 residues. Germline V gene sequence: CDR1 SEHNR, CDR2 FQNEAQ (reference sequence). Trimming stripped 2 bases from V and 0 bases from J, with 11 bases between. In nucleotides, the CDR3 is TGTGCCAGCAGCTTAACTGGGGTAGGAGCCAAAAACATTCAGTACTTC. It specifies CASSLTGVGAKNIQYF.

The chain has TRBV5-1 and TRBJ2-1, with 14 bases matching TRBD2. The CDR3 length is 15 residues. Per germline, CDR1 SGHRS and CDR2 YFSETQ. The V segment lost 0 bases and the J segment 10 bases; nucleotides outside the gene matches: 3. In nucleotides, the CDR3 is TGCGCCAGCAGCTTGGAGGGACTAGCGGGGGAGGAGCAGTTCTTC. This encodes CASSLEGLAGEEQFF.

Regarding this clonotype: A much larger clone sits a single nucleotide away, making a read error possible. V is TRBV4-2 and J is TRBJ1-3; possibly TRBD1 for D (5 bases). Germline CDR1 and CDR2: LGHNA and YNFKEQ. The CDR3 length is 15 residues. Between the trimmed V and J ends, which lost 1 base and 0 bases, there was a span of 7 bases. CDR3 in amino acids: CASSQGQPSGNTIYF. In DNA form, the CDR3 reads TGTGCCAGCAGCCAAGGACAGCCCTCTGGAAACACCATATATTTT.

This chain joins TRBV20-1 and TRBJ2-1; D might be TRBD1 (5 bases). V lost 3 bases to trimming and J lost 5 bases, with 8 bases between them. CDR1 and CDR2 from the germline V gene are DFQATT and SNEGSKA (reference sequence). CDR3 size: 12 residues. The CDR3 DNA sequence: TGCAGTGCTAGTTCCAGGGACAATGAGCAGTTCTTC. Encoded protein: CSASSRDNEQFF.

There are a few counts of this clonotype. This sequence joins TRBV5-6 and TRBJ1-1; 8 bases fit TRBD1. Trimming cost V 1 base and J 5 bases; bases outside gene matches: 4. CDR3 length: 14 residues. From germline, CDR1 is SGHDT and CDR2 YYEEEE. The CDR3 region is CASSLWTGQTEAFF. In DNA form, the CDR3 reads TGTGCCAGCAGCTTGTGGACAGGGCAAACTGAAGCTTTCTTT.

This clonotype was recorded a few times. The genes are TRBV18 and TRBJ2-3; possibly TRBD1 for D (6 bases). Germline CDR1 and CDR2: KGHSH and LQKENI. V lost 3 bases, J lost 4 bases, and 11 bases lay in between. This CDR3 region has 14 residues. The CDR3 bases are TGTGCCAGCTCACCGCTGGACAGCCCAGATACGCAGTATTTT. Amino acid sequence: CASSPLDSPDTQYF.

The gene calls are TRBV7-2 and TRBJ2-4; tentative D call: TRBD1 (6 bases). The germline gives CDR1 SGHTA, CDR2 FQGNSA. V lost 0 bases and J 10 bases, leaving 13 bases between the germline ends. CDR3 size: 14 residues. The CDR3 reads CASSLAGAGIIQYF. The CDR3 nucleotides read TGTGCCAGCAGCTTAGCGGGGGCAGGTATAATTCAGTACTTC. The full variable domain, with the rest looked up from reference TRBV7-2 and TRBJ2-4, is GAGVSQSPSNKVTEKGKDVELRCDPISGHTALYWYRQSLGQGLEFLIYFQGNSAPDKSGLPSDRFSAERTGGSVSTLTIQRTQQEDSAVYLCASSLAGAGIIQYFGAGTRLSVL.

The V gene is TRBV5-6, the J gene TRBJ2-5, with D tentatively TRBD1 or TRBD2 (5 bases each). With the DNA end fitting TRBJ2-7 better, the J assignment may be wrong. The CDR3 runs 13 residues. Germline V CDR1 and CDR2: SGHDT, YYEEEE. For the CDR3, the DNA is TGTGCCAGCAGCTTAGGGACCGTGCACGAGCAGTACTTC. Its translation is CASSLGTVHEQYF.

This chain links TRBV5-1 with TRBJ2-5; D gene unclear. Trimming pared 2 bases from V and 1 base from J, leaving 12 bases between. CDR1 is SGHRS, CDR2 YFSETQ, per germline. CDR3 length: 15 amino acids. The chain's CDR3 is CASSFSLPVQETQYF. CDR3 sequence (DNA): TGCGCCAGCAGCTTTTCGCTTCCCGTCCAAGAGACCCAGTACTTC.

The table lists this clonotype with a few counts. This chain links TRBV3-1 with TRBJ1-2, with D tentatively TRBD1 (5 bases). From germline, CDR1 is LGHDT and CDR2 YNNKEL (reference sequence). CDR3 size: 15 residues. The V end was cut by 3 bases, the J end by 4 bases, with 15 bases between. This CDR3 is CASSHPSQTVYGYTF. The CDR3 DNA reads TGTGCCAGCAGCCACCCATCTCAGACAGTCTATGGCTACACCTTC.

This chain's CDR3 is CASRFLRLGAAYEQYF. The CDR3 region has the DNA TGTGCCAGCAGATTCCTTAGGCTGGGGGCCGCCTACGAGCAGTACTTC. The gene calls are TRBV5-6 and TRBJ2-7; D is perhaps TRBD1 (6 bases). This CDR3 comprises 16 residues. Trimming removed 5 bases at V and 2 bases at J, with 20 bases between. In germline, CDR1 is SGHDT, CDR2 YYEEEE. The whole variable domain, filled in from reference TRBV5-6 and TRBJ2-7, reads DAGVTQSPTHLIKTRGQQVTLRCSPKSGHDTVSWYQQALGQGPQFIFQYYEEEERQRGNFPDRFSGHQFPNYSSELNVNALLLGDSALYLCASRFLRLGAAYEQYFGPGTRLTVT.

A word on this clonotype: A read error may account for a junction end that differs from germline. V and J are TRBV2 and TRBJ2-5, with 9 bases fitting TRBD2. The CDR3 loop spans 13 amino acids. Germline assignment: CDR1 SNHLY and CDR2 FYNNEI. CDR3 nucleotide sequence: TGTGCCAGCAGGGATCCGCGAGGGACTAGCATAGACTTC. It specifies CASRDPRGTSIDF.

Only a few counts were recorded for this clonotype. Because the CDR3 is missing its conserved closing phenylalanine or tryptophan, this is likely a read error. CDR3 sequence reads: CASSYSTRGPNSPLHL. The CDR3 DNA follows: TGTGCCAGCAGTTACTCTACGCGGGGGCCTAATTCACCCCTCCACCTT. The chain is built from TRBV6-2 or TRBV6-3 and TRBJ1-6; D is perhaps TRBD1 (6 bases). The V and J ends lost 0 bases and 6 bases respectively, with 12 bases between them. The CDR3 loop spans 16 amino acids. CDR1 and CDR2 from the germline V gene are MNHEY and SVGEGT.

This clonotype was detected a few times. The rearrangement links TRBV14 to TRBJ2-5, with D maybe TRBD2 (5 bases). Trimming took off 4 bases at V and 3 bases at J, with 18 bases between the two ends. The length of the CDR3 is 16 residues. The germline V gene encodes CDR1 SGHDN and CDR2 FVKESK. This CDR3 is CASSLKLLGAEETQYF. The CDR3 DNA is TGTGCCAGCAGCCTCAAACTCCTCGGAGCGGAAGAGACCCAGTACTTC.

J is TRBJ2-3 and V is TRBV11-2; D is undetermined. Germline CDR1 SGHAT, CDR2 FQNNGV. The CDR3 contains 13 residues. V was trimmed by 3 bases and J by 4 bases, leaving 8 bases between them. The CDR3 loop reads CASSFVFADTQYF. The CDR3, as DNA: TGTGCCAGCAGCTTTGTTTTCGCAGATACGCAGTATTTT. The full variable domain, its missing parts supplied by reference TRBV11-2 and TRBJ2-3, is EAGVAQSPRYKIIEKRQSVAFWCNPISGHATLYWYQQILGQGPKLLIQFQNNGVVDDSQLPKDRFSAERLKGVDSTLKIQPAKLEDSAVYLCASSFVFADTQYFGPGTRLTVL.

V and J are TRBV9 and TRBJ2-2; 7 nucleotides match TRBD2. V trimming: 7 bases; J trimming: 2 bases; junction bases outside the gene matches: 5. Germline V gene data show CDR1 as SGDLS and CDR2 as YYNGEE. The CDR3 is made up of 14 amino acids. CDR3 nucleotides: TGTGCCAGCGCGGGGGATCTAAACACCGGGGAGCTGTTTTTT. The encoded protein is CASAGDLNTGELFF.

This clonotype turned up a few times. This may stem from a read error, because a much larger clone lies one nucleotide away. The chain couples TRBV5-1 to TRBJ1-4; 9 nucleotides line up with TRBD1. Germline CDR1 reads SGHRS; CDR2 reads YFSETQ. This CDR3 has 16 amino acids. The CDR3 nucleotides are TGCGCCGGCAGCCCCGGGGACAGGGTGTCCGGTGAAAAACTGTTTTTT. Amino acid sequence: CAGSPGDRVSGEKLFF.

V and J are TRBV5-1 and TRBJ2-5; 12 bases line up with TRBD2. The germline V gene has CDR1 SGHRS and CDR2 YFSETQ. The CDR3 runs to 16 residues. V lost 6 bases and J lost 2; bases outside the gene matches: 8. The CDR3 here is CASNPGLAGMQETQYF. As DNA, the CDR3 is TGCGCCAGCAACCCTGGACTAGCGGGGATGCAAGAGACCCAGTACTTC.

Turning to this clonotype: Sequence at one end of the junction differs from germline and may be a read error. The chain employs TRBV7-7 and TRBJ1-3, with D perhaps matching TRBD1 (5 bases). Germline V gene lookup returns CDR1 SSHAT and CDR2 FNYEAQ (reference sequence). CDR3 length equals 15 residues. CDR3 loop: CASSPGLSSGNTIYF. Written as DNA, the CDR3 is TGTGCTAGCAGCCCGGGACTCAGCTCTGGAAACACCATATATTTT.

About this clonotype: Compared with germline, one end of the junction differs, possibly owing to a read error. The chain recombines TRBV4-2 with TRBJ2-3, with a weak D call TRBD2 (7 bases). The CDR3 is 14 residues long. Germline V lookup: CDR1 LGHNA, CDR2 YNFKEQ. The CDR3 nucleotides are TGTGCCAGCAGCCAAGGGGAGGGGGGCGGTACGCAGTATTTC. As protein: CASSQGEGGGTQYF.